The 15 T cell receptor beta chains reported below all come from one sample, sequenced in a study of naive CD8 T cells in extremely preterm neonates. Deliveries were elective term cesareans at roughly 37-43 weeks, with no labor or membrane rupture. Profiled with immunoSEQ multiplex PCR; TCRdb holds only in-frame clones, not every one. Of more than 5,000 clones in the sample, approximately 98% were seen once. Sequenced sample: naive CD8+ T cells from cord blood. The receptors derive from a newborn in good health.

The chain carries TRBV29-1 and TRBJ1-1, with D hard to call. This CDR3 is 11 amino acids long. V was clipped by 5 bases and J by 2 bases, with 6 bases between them. The germline V gene has CDR1 SQVTM and CDR2 ANQGSEA. Written as DNA, the CDR3 is TGCAGCGTTCCCCTTAACACTGAAGCTTTCTTT. This translates into CSVPLNTEAFF. Based on the CDR3 plus reference TRBV29-1 and TRBJ1-1, the full variable domain is SAVISQKPSRDICQRGTSLTIQCQVDSQVTMMFWYRQQPGQSLTLIATANQGSEATYESGFVIDKFPISRPNLTFSTLTVSNMSPEDSSIYLCSVPLNTEAFFGQGTRLTVV.

The rearrangement links TRBV4-2 to TRBJ1-1; D not certain. The CDR3 is 15 residues long. Germline V CDR1 and CDR2: LGHNA, YNFKEQ. With 4 bases removed from V and 0 bases from J, the gap between germline ends came to 12 bases. CDR3: CASSPSIDLNTEAFF. DNA for the CDR3: TGTGCCAGCAGCCCCTCAATTGACTTGAACACTGAAGCTTTCTTT.

This clone was seen a handful of times. The J gene is TRBJ2-3, the V gene TRBV5-6; 11 bases are shared with TRBD2. With V trimmed by 0 bases and J by 2 bases, 5 bases remained unmatched. The CDR3 is 17 amino acids. CDR1 SGHDT and CDR2 YYEEEE come from the germline V gene. CDR3 loop: CASSLALAGAYTDTQYF. The CDR3 nucleotides read TGTGCCAGCAGCTTGGCACTAGCGGGGGCCTACACAGATACGCAGTATTTT.

The J gene is TRBJ2-7, the V gene TRBV27; 7 bases match TRBD1. The CDR3 is 14 amino acids. V shed 5 bases, J shed 4 bases, and the junction held 8 bases outside the gene matches. CDR1 and CDR2 (germline): MNHEY, SMNVEV (reference sequence). The CDR3: CASSLTGYAYEQYF. As DNA, the CDR3 is TGTGCCAGCAGTCTGACAGGGTATGCGTACGAGCAGTACTTC.

The genes are TRBV27 and TRBJ1-1; 8 bases agree with TRBD1. CDR1 is MNHEY, CDR2 SMNVEV, per germline (reference sequence). This CDR3 is built from 15 residues. Germline trimming cut 2 bases from V and 7 bases from J; bases unmatched to any gene: 9. DNA of the CDR3: TGTGCCAGCAGTTTACGGACAGGGAAGAGAATTGAAGCTTTCTTT. Amino acids: CASSLRTGKRIEAFF.

This chain uses TRBV4-1 with TRBJ2-2, with 7 bases that match TRBD1. This CDR3 region has 15 residues. Trimming removed 2 bases from V and 7 bases from J; junction bases left unmatched: 7. The germline gives CDR1 MGHRA, CDR2 YSYEKL. In DNA, the CDR3 is TGCGCCAGCAGCCAAATGGGGACAGAGCACGGGGAGCTGTTTTTT. Its translation: CASSQMGTEHGELFF.

The chain employs TRBV4-3 and TRBJ1-6; 7 nucleotides line up with TRBD1. CDR3 size: 16 residues. The junction had 8 bases not matched to a gene; V was cut back by 0 bases and J by 9 bases. Germline V gene sequence: CDR1 LGHNA, CDR2 YSLEER. In DNA, the CDR3 is TGCGCCAGCAGCCAAGACCCAGGGGGTAGGGGTTCACCCCTCCACTTT. It is translated as CASSQDPGGRGSPLHF.

This clone showed up just once. This chain uses TRBV9 with TRBJ2-3, with 10 bases aligning to TRBD2. This CDR3 has 15 residues. V was clipped by 4 bases and J by 4 bases; unmatched bases: 6. The V gene's germline CDR1 is SGDLS and CDR2 YYNGEE. CDR3 bases: TGTGCCAGCAGCTCGAGCGGGGGGGCCCCAGATACGCAGTATTTT. It translates to CASSSSGGAPDTQYF.

This chain joins TRBV19 and TRBJ2-7; the D gene is possibly TRBD1 (6 bases). With 6 bases removed from V and 1 base from J, the gap between germline ends came to 10 bases. Germline lookup yields CDR1 LNHDA and CDR2 SQIVND (reference sequence). The CDR3 is 13 amino acids. The DNA of the CDR3 is TGTGCCAGTAGCACGACAGGTTCCTACGAGCAGTACTTC. It translates to CASSTTGSYEQYF.

This clone appeared once. This rearrangement joins TRBV9 to TRBJ2-3, with 10 bases matching TRBD1. V lost 1 base and J lost 1; bases outside the gene matches: 3. CDR1 is SGDLS and CDR2 is YYNGEE in the germline V gene. The CDR3 loop spans 16 amino acids. The DNA of the CDR3 is TGTGCCAGCAGCGTAAGAGGGACAGGGGGCACAGATACGCAGTATTTT. This translates into CASSVRGTGGTDTQYF.

The chain uses TRBV19 and TRBJ2-7, with a possible D match to TRBD2 (6 bases). Germline V gene data show CDR1 as LNHDA and CDR2 as SQIVND (reference sequence). The CDR3 has 11 amino acids. Trimming cost V 8 bases and J 6 bases, with 11 bases left between them. CDR3 sequence reads: CASRGGVEQYF. The CDR3 region has the DNA TGTGCCAGTCGTGGAGGGGTCGAGCAGTACTTC. Drawing the rest from reference TRBV19 and TRBJ2-7, the complete variable domain is DGGITQSPKYLFRKEGQNVTLSCEQNLNHDAMYWYRQDPGQGLRLIYYSQIVNDFQKGDIAEGYSVSREKKESFPLTVTSAQKNPTAFYLCASRGGVEQYFGPGTRLTVT.

The rearrangement links TRBV25-1 to TRBJ2-1, with D perhaps matching TRBD2 (6 bases). CDR1 MGHDK and CDR2 SYGVNS come from the germline V gene. Trimming left V 7 bases short and J 6 bases short, with 10 bases between. The CDR3 length is 12 residues. This chain's CDR3 is CASKSTSNEQFF. The CDR3 DNA is TGTGCCAGCAAATCGACTAGCAATGAGCAGTTCTTC.

CDR3: CASSTGLAGADTQYF. The CDR3 bases are TGTGCCAGCAGCACAGGGCTAGCGGGAGCAGATACGCAGTATTTT. The gene calls are TRBV5-4 and TRBJ2-3; 10 bases match TRBD2. J was trimmed by 4 bases and V by 4 bases; bases with no gene match: 6. CDR1 and CDR2 from the germline V gene are SGHNT and YYREEE (reference sequence). The CDR3 has 15 amino acids.

The chain combines TRBV10-3 with TRBJ2-7; 7 bases match TRBD2. The germline V gene encodes CDR1 ENHRY and CDR2 SYGVKD. This CDR3 region has 15 residues. The V gene end was trimmed by 2 bases and the J gene end by 4 bases; junction bases not matched to a gene: 8. Here the CDR3 reads CAISEVRDYRYEQYF. The CDR3 coding sequence is TGTGCCATCAGTGAGGTCCGGGACTACCGATACGAGCAGTACTTC.

The chain combines TRBV30 with TRBJ2-7; D not resolved. The CDR3 length is 11 residues. Germline lookup yields CDR1 GTSNPN and CDR2 SVGIG (reference sequence). V shed 3 bases and J shed 2 bases, with 5 bases lying between them. CDR3 residues: CAWRTTYEQYF. Written as DNA, the CDR3 is TGTGCCTGGAGGACAACCTACGAGCAGTACTTC.